A selection of T cell receptor beta chains follows, all from one sample in a study of cytomegalovirus exposure and HLA in healthy donors. Only in-frame clones appear in the TCRdb table, and some are missing; sequencing was by immunoSEQ multiplex PCR. The table has 110,000 to 150,000 clones, 55% to 85% seen once. Sequenced material: PBMCs. Receptors originate from a man aged 35 to 55 in good health and CMV-seronegative. Each CDR3 is given with its conserved first and last residue. The D gene is left open where the match is weak. Clone size, where shown, is once, few, many, or a class for clones that have expanded.

V gene: TRBV9; D gene: TRBD2; clone size: .; J gene: TRBJ2-7; CDR3 protein: CASSFGLAGDPRGYEQYF; CDR3 DNA: TGTGCCAGCAGCTTTGGACTAGCGGGAGACCCCAGAGGATACGAGCAGTACTTC
V gene: TRBV4-1; D gene: TRBD1; clone size: .; J gene: TRBJ2-3; CDR3 protein: CASSPGRGPTDTQYF; CDR3 DNA: TGCGCCAGCAGCCCCGGTAGGGGGCCGACAGATACGCAGTATTTT
V gene: TRBV19; D gene: .; clone size: few; J gene: TRBJ2-7; CDR3 protein: CASETGTPVNCEQYF; CDR3 DNA: TGTGCCAGTGAGACCGGGACTCCTGTGAATTGCGAGCAGTACTTC
V gene: TRBV7-2; D gene: TRBD2; clone size: once; J gene: TRBJ2-5; CDR3 protein: CASRSAGSAPQETQYF; CDR3 DNA: TGTGCCAGCAGGTCAGCGGGAAGTGCCCCTCAAGAGACCCAGTACTTC
V gene: TRBV4-3; D gene: .; clone size: once; J gene: TRBJ2-7; CDR3 protein: CASSQGYSSSEQYF; CDR3 DNA: TGCGCCAGCAGCCAAGGTTACAGCTCGTCCGAGCAGTACTTC
V gene: TRBV7-9; D gene: .; clone size: .; J gene: TRBJ1-1; CDR3 protein: CASSLRGGQGMNTEAFF; CDR3 DNA: TGTGCCAGCAGCTTAAGGGGTGGGCAGGGAATGAACACTGAAGCTTTCTTT
V gene: TRBV19; D gene: .; clone size: few; J gene: TRBJ1-1; CDR3 protein: CASSVDRNTEAFF; CDR3 DNA: TGTGCCAGTAGTGTCGACAGGAACACTGAAGCTTTCTTT
V gene: TRBV29-1; D gene: .; clone size: .; J gene: TRBJ1-1; CDR3 protein: CSFEGLNTEAFF; CDR3 DNA: TGCAGCTTCGAGGGTTTGAACACTGAAGCTTTCTTT
V gene: TRBV6-1; D gene: .; clone size: .; J gene: TRBJ2-7; CDR3 protein: CASKGWERRYEQYF; CDR3 DNA: TGTGCCAGCAAAGGATGGGAGCGGCGGTACGAGCAGTACTTC
V gene: TRBV5-1; D gene: TRBD1; clone size: .; J gene: TRBJ2-6; CDR3 protein: CASSSLDRGPAGANVLTF; CDR3 DNA: TGCGCCAGCAGCTCCCTAGACAGGGGGCCGGCAGGGGCCAACGTCCTGACTTTC
V gene: TRBV6-5; D gene: .; clone size: .; J gene: TRBJ1-5; CDR3 protein: CASRGAMIGQPQHF; CDR3 DNA: TGTGCCAGCCGGGGGGCGATGATTGGGCAGCCCCAGCATTTT